This T cell receptor beta chain was captured in a study of blood T cell repertoires in COVID-19. Turning to the study itself: Sites in the United States, Italy and Spain provided acute and convalescent COVID-19 samples. T cells, B-cell-depleted T cells, or PBMCs provided the cDNA or gDNA that served as material.

CDR3 length: 14 amino acids. The V segment lost 0 bases and the J segment 8 bases; nucleotides outside the gene matches: 1. Germline assignment: CDR1 MNHNY and CDR2 SVGAGI (reference sequence). Original processing notes: Amplifying reference gene primers gave estimates of nucleated cell counts. Sequencing was performed with immunoSEQ multiplex PCR; in TCRdb, only in-frame clones are kept and a portion is missing. Clone size and the V and J calls come from that table; the DNA yielded D and trimming. This sample has 120,000 or so clones; just over 85% occur once, and the top ten carry around 0.81%. The clonotype originates from a woman aged 50 to 60 with active or convalescent COVID-19. The source material was peripheral blood. The chain combines TRBV6-6 with TRBJ2-1; 10 nucleotides line up with TRBD1. The DNA for the CDR3 is TGTGCCAGCAGTTACTCGGACAGGGGGTATGAGCAGTTCTTC. It specifies CASSYSDRGYEQFF.